One T cell receptor (beta chain) is described in this entry. Cohort placement rested on clinical history that participants reported themselves. Recovered status applied to Cohort 3 donors who had two consecutive negative PCRs. It also applied to those with clearance or with symptom resolution. The CDR3 loop spans 17 amino acids. Trimming took off 2 bases at V and 2 bases at J, with 16 bases between the two ends. In germline, CDR1 is MNHEY, CDR2 SMNVEV (reference sequence). This entry belongs to a study of blood T cell repertoires in COVID-19. Across the study: Collection of acute and convalescent COVID-19 samples took place in the United States, Italy and Spain.

Per the study methods: Reference gene primer amplification yielded estimated nucleated cell counts. Here immunoSEQ multiplex PCR was the method, and the copy in TCRdb shows in-frame clones only, minus some. From that table come the V and J calls and clone size; the DNA was used to work out D and trimming. The repertoire has 180,000 or so clones, more than 65% of them found once; the top ten carry 15%. This TCR came from a man over 45 who had recovered from COVID-19. The sequenced material came from PBMCs or T cells enriched from blood (not recorded which). This chain uses TRBV27 with TRBJ1-5; D possibly corresponds to TRBD1 (6 bases). The CDR3, as DNA: TGTGCCAGCAGTTTACGTCAGGGGAGGGGAGGCAATCAGCCCCAGCATTTT. Translation: CASSLRQGRGGNQPQHF.